Given below is one T cell receptor beta chain in context. J lost 3 bases, V lost 7 bases, and 10 bases had no gene match. The CDR3 is 15 amino acids. CDR1 MNHEY and CDR2 SVGAGI come from the germline V gene. Produced via immunoSEQ multiplex PCR; TCRdb's table is partial and in-frame only. Here the sample spans over 65,000 clones, 85% to 90% being singletons. Combined were second doses at about 4 or about 12 weeks. The sample is drawn from a study of T cell responses to AZD1222 COVID-19 vaccine. The chain recombines TRBV6-5 with TRBJ2-7; 9 nucleotides line up with TRBD2. The clonotype comes from an adult who received the AZD1222 COVID-19 vaccine. The specimen was peripheral blood, collected 28 days after the second AZD1222 dose. The CDR3 DNA is TGTGCCAGCACCGAGGGGGGGACTAGCTTCTACGAGCAGTACTTC. Translating gives CASTEGGTSFYEQYF.